These T cell receptor beta chains were read from a single sample in a study of cytomegalovirus exposure and HLA in healthy donors. The repertoire was sequenced with immunoSEQ multiplex PCR; TCRdb's copy has only in-frame clones and lacks some. This table holds approximately 90,000 clones, around 73% found once. The sample consisted of PBMCs. Receptor source: a middle-aged man in good health and CMV-seronegative. The CDR3 runs from the conserved cysteine through the conserved F or W. The D gene is left open where the match is weak. The listing skips clone size in some rows; elsewhere it reads once, few, many or a size class.

16,-,-,TRBV19,TRBJ2-1,TGTGCCAGTAGTATCAGTTCCTTAAGCTCCTACAATGAGCAGTTCTTC,CASSISSLSSYNEQFF
15,TRBD1,-,TRBV5-4,TRBJ1-6,TGTGCCAGCAGCCCGGACAGGATCTATAATTCACCCCTCCACTTT,CASSPDRIYNSPLHF
16,TRBD1,-,TRBV5-1,TRBJ2-7,TGCGCCAGCAGCTTGAGGATACAGGGGATTAACTACGAGCAGTACTTC,CASSLRIQGINYEQYF
14,-,-,TRBV27,TRBJ2-7,TGTGCCAGCAGTTTATGGGGCGGAGCCTACGAGCAGTACTTC,CASSLWGGAYEQYF
15,-,-,TRBV30,TRBJ2-4,TGTGCCTGGAGTGTTTCTAGCGTCGGCAAAAACATTCAGTACTTC,CAWSVSSVGKNIQYF
11,-,once,TRBV29-1,TRBJ1-2,TGCAGCGTTGGACAATGGGATGGCTACACCTTC,CSVGQWDGYTF
15,TRBD1,-,TRBV9,TRBJ1-2,TGTGCCAGCAGCGGGGAAAGGGACAGGGTCTATGGCTACACCTTC,CASSGERDRVYGYTF
14,TRBD2,-,TRBV5-1,TRBJ2-7,TGCGCCAGCAGCTTGAGGACTAGCGAATCCGAGCAGTACTTC,CASSLRTSESEQYF
15,TRBD2,-,TRBV19,TRBJ2-1,TGTGCCAGTAGTAATCTAGCGGGAGTAGGGGGTGAGCAGTTCTTC,CASSNLAGVGGEQFF
11,-,-,TRBV30,TRBJ2-1,TGTGCCTGGAGTGGCGCCAATGAGCAGTTCTTC,CAWSGANEQFF
14,TRBD2,-,TRBV12-5,TRBJ2-1,TGTGCTAGTATAGCGGGGGGGCCTCCCAATGAGCAGTTCTTC,CASIAGGPPNEQFF
15,-,once,TRBV2,TRBJ1-3,TGTGCCAGCAGTGAAAAAGGGGTTTCTGGAAACACCATATATTTT,CASSEKGVSGNTIYF
16,-,-,TRBV5-6,TRBJ1-6,TGTGCCAGCAGCTTCAGGGGCCTTCCCTATAATTCACCCCTCCACTTT,CASSFRGLPYNSPLHF
16,-,-,TRBV13,TRBJ2-1,TGTGCCAGCAGCCCCACCGGGACACCCACCTACAATGAGCAGTTCTTC,CASSPTGTPTYNEQFF
11,-,-,TRBV5-4,TRBJ1-6,TGTGCCAGCAGCTTGGGGGGGCAGCTCCACTTT,CASSLGGQLHF
13,-,-,TRBV7-2,TRBJ2-7,TGTGCAGTTGAGGCGGTTACCTCCTACGAGCAGTACTTC,CAVEAVTSYEQYF
13,-,few,TRBV5-1,TRBJ2-5,TGCGCCAGCAGCGGGGGACTTGAAGAGACCCAGTACTTC,CASSGGLEETQYF
14,-,-,TRBV27,TRBJ2-7,TGTGCCAGCAGCCCAGGGACAACGGAGTACGAGCAGTACTTC,CASSPGTTEYEQYF
14,TRBD2,-,TRBV6-6,TRBJ2-5,TGTGCCAGCAGTAACAGACTAGCGGCTACGGCCCAGTACTTC,CASSNRLAATAQYF
11,-,-,TRBV19,TRBJ2-3,TGTGCCAGCACAGCAAAAGATACGCAGTATTTT,CASTAKDTQYF
16,-,-,TRBV27,TRBJ1-1,TGTGCCAGCAGTTTATCAGCAGGCATGAGGAACACTGAAGCTTTCTTT,CASSLSAGMRNTEAFF
16,-,-,TRBV2,TRBJ1-4,TGTGCCAGCAGGAGGGAGCCCGATCTTTATAATGAAAAACTGTTTTTT,CASRREPDLYNEKLFF
20,TRBD2,-,TRBV5-1,TRBJ2-7,TGCGCCAGCAGCTTGGGAACCTGGACTAGCGGGAGGAACAAGACCTACGAGCAGTACTTC,CASSLGTWTSGRNKTYEQYF
13,-,-,TRBV5-4,TRBJ2-1,TGTGCCAGCAGCTTAGTCGCGGCTGGTGAGCAGTTCTTC,CASSLVAAGEQFF
16,-,-,TRBV7-8,TRBJ2-5,TGTGCCAGCAGCTTAGAGGCGGGGGCGAACCCTAGGACCCAGTACTTC,CASSLEAGANPRTQYF
14,-,-,TRBV2,TRBJ1-1,TGTGCCAGCAGTGAAGCGCTAGGGAACACTGAAGCTTTCTTT,CASSEALGNTEAFF
11,TRBD1,few,TRBV5-1,TRBJ1-2,TGCGCCAGCAGCATCGACAGGGACTACACCTTC,CASSIDRDYTF
13,-,-,TRBV2,TRBJ1-6,TGTGCCTCACAGGGTACCTATAATTCACCCCTCCACTTT,CASQGTYNSPLHF
13,TRBD1,-,TRBV29-1,TRBJ2-7,TGCAGCGTTGAACTGGACAGGGGTGTGGAGCAGTACTTC,CSVELDRGVEQYF
14,-,-,TRBV5-1,TRBJ1-5,TGCGCCAGCAGCTTGGGCAGGCCTGGTCAGCTCCAGCATTTT,CASSLGRPGQLQHF
14,-,-,TRBV23-1,TRBJ2-5,TGCGCCAGCAGTCCAGGGGCAGGGGCAGAGACCCAGTACTTC,CASSPGAGAETQYF
14,-,-,TRBV2,TRBJ1-3,TGTGCCACCGAGGGGGGGAAAGCCGGAAACACCATATATTTT,CATEGGKAGNTIYF
14,TRBD1,-,TRBV11-2,TRBJ1-2,TGTGCCAGCAGCCCTACGACAGGGCACTATGGCTACACCTTC,CASSPTTGHYGYTF
16,-,-,TRBV5-1,TRBJ2-6,TGCGCCAGCAGCGCCAGGTCCGCTTCTGGGGCCAACGTCCTGACTTTC,CASSARSASGANVLTF
15,TRBD1,-,TRBV15,TRBJ2-3,TGTGCCACCAGCAGGTTTGCAGGGGGCCCAGATACGCAGTATTTT,CATSRFAGGPDTQYF
12,-,few,TRBV7-9,TRBJ2-7,TGTGCCAGCAGCTTAGCCCCCCTGGAGCAGTACTTC,CASSLAPLEQYF
14,-,-,TRBV2,TRBJ2-3,TGTGCCAGCAGTGAAGCCGGGTTCACAGATACGCAGTATTTT,CASSEAGFTDTQYF
16,-,-,TRBV19,TRBJ1-5,TGTGCCAGTAGTATAGATTGGCAGGGTAGCAATCAGCCCCAGCATTTT,CASSIDWQGSNQPQHF
15,-,-,TRBV6-5,TRBJ2-6,TGTGCCAGCAGTTACTCCGGGACTGGGGCCAACGTCCTGACTTTC,CASSYSGTGANVLTF